This section outlines one T cell receptor (beta chain) sequence together with its context. The antigen is unknown. The record originates from a study of blood T cells in healthy people across ages. The study, taken as a whole, reports: The authors considered diversity estimates from one million T cells to be underestimates.

For the second PCR, which ran for about 7 to 11 cycles, a sample-barcoded 5' primer and a J-beta primer mix were used. One entry per CDR3 protein results from TCRdb running MiXCR on the 5' RACE reads. The table lists about 1.6 million distinct CDR3 sequences, roughly 32% of them singletons. The source is a woman younger than 45 in good health. The sequenced sample was blood.

The CDR3 sequence is CASRLRHSEDTQYF. Written as DNA, the CDR3 is TGCGCCAGCAGACTGAGACACTCCGAAGATACGCAGTATTTT. This rearrangement joins TRBV4-1 to TRBJ2-3, with unresolved D. Trimming stripped 6 bases from V and 5 bases from J, with 15 bases between. Germline V gene sequence: CDR1 MGHRA, CDR2 YSYEKL. The CDR3 is 14 residues long.